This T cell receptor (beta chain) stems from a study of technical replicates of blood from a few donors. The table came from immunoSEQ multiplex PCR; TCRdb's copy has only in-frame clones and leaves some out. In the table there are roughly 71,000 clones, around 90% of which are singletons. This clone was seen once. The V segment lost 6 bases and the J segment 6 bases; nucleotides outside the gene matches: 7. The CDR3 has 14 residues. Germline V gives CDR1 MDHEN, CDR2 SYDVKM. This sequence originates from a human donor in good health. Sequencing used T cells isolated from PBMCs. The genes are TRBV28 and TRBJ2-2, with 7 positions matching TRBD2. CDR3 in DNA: TGTGCCAGCAGCGGCGGGGGAGCCCCCGGGGAGCTGTTTTTT. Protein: CASSGGGAPGELFF.